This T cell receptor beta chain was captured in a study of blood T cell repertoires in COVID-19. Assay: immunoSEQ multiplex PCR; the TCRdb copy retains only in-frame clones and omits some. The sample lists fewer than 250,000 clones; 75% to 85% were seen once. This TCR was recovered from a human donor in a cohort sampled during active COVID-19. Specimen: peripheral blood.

DNA of the CDR3: TGTGCCAGCAGTTTCGGGGACAGAAGCTATGGCTACACCTTC. This gives the protein CASSFGDRSYGYTF. The genes are TRBV28 and TRBJ1-2; TRBD1 matches at 7 bases. This CDR3 spans 14 amino acids. V shed 3 bases, J shed 4 bases, and the junction held 5 bases outside the gene matches. The V gene's germline CDR1 is MDHEN and CDR2 SYDVKM.